The clone carrying this T cell receptor beta chain was detected only a few times. Amplification of TCR beta CDR3 regions was performed using RNA transcripts as template. The TCR CDR3 first-round RT-PCR relied on the HTBI primer set. TCRdb ran MiXCR on the multiplex PCR reads and lists one entry per CDR3 protein. There are 550,000 to 650,000 distinct CDR3 sequences in the sample; 14% occur only once, and approximately 15% lies in the top ten. The sample originates from a study of T cells in Graves' hyperthyroidism and ophthalmopathy. Absence of ophthalmopathy progression within 18 months defined stable Graves' hyperthyroidism. Hyperthyroidism, newly diagnosed and lasting under 2 months, affected patients aged 18 to 65. Clinical symptoms, serum thyroxine, TRAb, thyroid ultrasound and orbital computed tomography established diagnosis. The receptor's source is a woman between 40 and 50 years old with Graves' hyperthyroidism. The specimen sequenced was blood.

The CDR3 loop is CASSADSSMYF. CDR3 nucleotides: TGTGCCAGCAGTGCGGATTCCTCAATGTACTTC. V usage is TRBV2 and J usage is TRBJ2-7; D uncertain. Germline V CDR1 and CDR2: SNHLY, FYNNEI. This CDR3 is 11 amino acids long. Trimming removed 4 bases from V and 12 bases from J, with 13 bases in between.